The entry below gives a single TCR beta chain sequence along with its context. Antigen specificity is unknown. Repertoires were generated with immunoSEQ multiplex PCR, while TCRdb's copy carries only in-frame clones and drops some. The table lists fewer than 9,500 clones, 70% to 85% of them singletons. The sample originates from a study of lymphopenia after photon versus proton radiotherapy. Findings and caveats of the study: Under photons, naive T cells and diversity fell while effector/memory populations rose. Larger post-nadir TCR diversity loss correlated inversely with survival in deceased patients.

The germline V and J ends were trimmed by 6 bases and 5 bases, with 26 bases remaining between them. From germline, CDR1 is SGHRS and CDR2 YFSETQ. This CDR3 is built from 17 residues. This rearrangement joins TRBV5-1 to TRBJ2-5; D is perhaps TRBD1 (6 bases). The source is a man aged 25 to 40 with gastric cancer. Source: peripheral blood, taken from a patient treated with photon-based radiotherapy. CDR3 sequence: CASTSQGPGVVRETQYF. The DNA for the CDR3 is TGCGCCAGCACATCGCAAGGTCCAGGGGTTGTTCGGGAGACCCAGTACTTC. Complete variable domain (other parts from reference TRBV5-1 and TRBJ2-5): KAGVTQTPRYLIKTRGQQVTLSCSPISGHRSVSWYQQTPGQGLQFLFEYFSETQRNKGNFPGRFSGRQFSNSRSEMNVSTLELGDSALYLCASTSQGPGVVRETQYFGPGTRLLVL.